The source of this TCR beta chain is a study of control samples from healthy donors and cancer patients. Trimming pared 1 base from V and 4 bases from J, leaving 8 bases between. The CDR3 covers 13 residues. Germline CDR1 is SGHNT and CDR2 is YENEEA. Produced via immunoSEQ multiplex PCR; TCRdb's table is partial and in-frame only. Of approximately 160,000 clones listed, 75% to 95% are singletons. The source is a woman between 35 and 50 years old in good health. The chain is built from TRBV11-3 and TRBJ2-7, with a possible D match to TRBD1 (5 bases). Material for sequencing was blood. As DNA, the CDR3 is TGTGCCAGCAGCTTAGGGGGCTTGTACGAGCAGTACTTC. As protein: CASSLGGLYEQYF.